The next 12 T cell receptor beta chains were all read from a single sample in a study of long-term antiretroviral therapy in people with HIV. The immunoSEQ assay was v3.0, run at survey level. Profiled with immunoSEQ multiplex PCR; TCRdb holds only in-frame clones, not every one. This sample has tens of thousands of clones, with approximately 80% found just once. The sequencing used unsorted PBMCs, collected 3.1 years after starting antiretroviral therapy. All receptors come from a woman aged 45-65 years with HIV.

This chain joins TRBV19 and TRBJ2-5, with 7 positions matching TRBD2. Germline-derived CDR1 and CDR2 are LNHDA and SQIVND (reference sequence). The CDR3 runs 15 residues. Trimming cost V 1 base and J 4 bases; bases outside gene matches: 6. CDR3 bases: TGTGCCAGTAGTATAGCTCGGGGGGACGGAGAGACCCAGTACTTC. Translation: CASSIARGDGETQYF.

This chain connects TRBV7-7 to TRBJ1-2; 7 bases are a match to TRBD1. J gave up 2 bases and V 11 bases, and 11 bases lay outside the gene matches. CDR1 SSHAT and CDR2 FNYEAQ come from the germline V gene (reference sequence). The CDR3 has 14 amino acids. CDR3 region: CAEGRGPVNYGYTF. Written as DNA, the CDR3 is TGTGCCGAGGGGAGGGGGCCTGTGAACTATGGCTACACCTTC.

The chain employs TRBV2 and TRBJ2-3; D is possibly TRBD2 (6 bases). CDR1 and CDR2 from the germline V gene are SNHLY and FYNNEI. V lost 3 bases to trimming and J lost 7 bases, with 23 bases between them. The CDR3 contains 17 residues. The CDR3 loop is CASSDLDGGKRANTQYF. The DNA of the CDR3 is TGTGCCAGCAGTGACCTTGATGGGGGGAAAAGGGCAAATACGCAGTATTTT.

J is TRBJ2-7 and V is TRBV6-5; 9 nucleotides match TRBD1. J gave up 6 bases and V 4 bases, and 4 bases lay outside the gene matches. Germline values: CDR1 MNHEY, CDR2 SVGAGI. The CDR3 is 13 residues long. CDR3 nucleotides: TGTGCCAGCAGTTGGGACAGGGTGGGCGAGCAGTACGTC. Its protein is CASSWDRVGEQYV.

The chain couples TRBV9 to TRBJ1-4, with a weak D call TRBD1 (5 bases). Germline-derived CDR1 and CDR2 are SGDLS and YYNGEE. V shed 4 bases and J shed 7 bases, with 20 bases lying between them. The CDR3 runs to 16 residues. CDR3 residues: CASSPDVGGEGEKLFF. The CDR3 DNA reads TGTGCCAGCAGCCCAGATGTCGGGGGTGAGGGTGAAAAACTGTTTTTT.

The chain joins TRBV11-2 to TRBJ2-7, with a possible D match to TRBD1 (6 bases). The CDR3 runs to 15 residues. The V and J ends lost 2 bases and 4 bases respectively, with 15 bases between them. In germline, CDR1 is SGHAT, CDR2 FQNNGV. The CDR3 spells CASSLSDRSTYEQYV. The CDR3 nucleotides read TGTGCCAGCAGCTTATCTGACAGGTCGACTTACGAGCAGTACGTC.

This chain connects TRBV7-8 to TRBJ2-2, with TRBD2 matching 10 bases. CDR3 length: 15 residues. The J segment lost 5 bases and the V segment lost 3 bases, leaving 3 bases of the junction unmatched. Germline V CDR1 and CDR2: SGHVS, FQNEAQ. Here the CDR3 reads CASSFLAGGTGELFF. In DNA, the CDR3 is TGTGCCAGCAGCTTTTTAGCGGGGGGAACCGGGGAGCTGTTTTTT.

This sequence joins TRBV30 and TRBJ2-3; D is unresolved. The CDR3 sequence is 15 residues long. With 0 bases removed from V and 2 bases from J, the gap between germline ends came to 12 bases. CDR1 GTSNPN and CDR2 SVGIG come from the germline V gene (reference sequence). Here the CDR3 DNA reads TGTGCCTGGAGTGTAGGACCTAGGGCCACAGATACGCAGTATTTT. Its translation is CAWSVGPRATDTQYF.

This chain connects TRBV6-5 to TRBJ1-5; tentative D call: TRBD1 (6 bases). The V end was cut by 5 bases, the J end by 4 bases, with 9 bases between. Germline values: CDR1 MNHEY, CDR2 SVGAGI. CDR3 length: 13 residues. The CDR3 DNA reads as TGTGCCAGCAGTGGGGGGCGAAATCAGCCCCAGCATTTT. Translation gives CASSGGRNQPQHF.

A single count supports this clone. The chain couples TRBV27 to TRBJ2-2, with D unclear. V dropped 2 bases and J dropped 2 bases, with 3 bases sitting between them. Germline V gene lookup returns CDR1 MNHEY and CDR2 SMNVEV (reference sequence). The CDR3 is made up of 13 amino acids. This CDR3 is CASSLGNTGELFF. CDR3 sequence (DNA): TGTGCCAGCAGTTTAGGTAACACCGGGGAGCTGTTTTTT.

The V call is TRBV4-2, the J call TRBJ1-3; D possibly corresponds to TRBD1 (5 bases). Trimming left V 1 base short and J 6 bases short, with 22 bases between. The CDR3 is 18 residues long. CDR1 and CDR2 (germline): LGHNA, YNFKEQ. The CDR3 here is CASSQVVIGYGGENTIYF. The CDR3 coding sequence is TGTGCCAGCAGCCAAGTAGTGATCGGATACGGAGGGGAAAACACCATATATTTT.

V and J are TRBV19 and TRBJ2-7; D gene ambiguous. The CDR3 is made up of 13 amino acids. The ends were cut back, 5 bases at V and 0 bases at J, with 8 bases in the middle. Per the germline V gene, CDR1 is LNHDA and CDR2 is SQIVND (reference sequence). The DNA of the CDR3 is TGTGCCAGTAGTCGTGGGGTCTCCTACGAGCAGTACGTC. It yields the protein CASSRGVSYEQYV.